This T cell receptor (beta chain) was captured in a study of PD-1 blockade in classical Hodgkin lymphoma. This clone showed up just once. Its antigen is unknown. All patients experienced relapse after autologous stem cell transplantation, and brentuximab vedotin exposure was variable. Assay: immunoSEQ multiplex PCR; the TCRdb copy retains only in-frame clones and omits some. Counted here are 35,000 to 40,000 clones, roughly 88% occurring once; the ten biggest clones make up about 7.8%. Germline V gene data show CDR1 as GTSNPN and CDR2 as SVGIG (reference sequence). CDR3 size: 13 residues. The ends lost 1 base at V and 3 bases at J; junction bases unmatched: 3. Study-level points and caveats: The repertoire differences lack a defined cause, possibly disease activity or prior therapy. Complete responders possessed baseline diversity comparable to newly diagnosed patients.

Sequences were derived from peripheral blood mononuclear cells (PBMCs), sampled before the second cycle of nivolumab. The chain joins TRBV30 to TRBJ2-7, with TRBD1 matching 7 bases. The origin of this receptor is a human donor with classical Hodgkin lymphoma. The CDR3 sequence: CAWSGGQVYEQYF. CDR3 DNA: TGTGCCTGGAGTGGCGGACAGGTCTACGAGCAGTACTTC.